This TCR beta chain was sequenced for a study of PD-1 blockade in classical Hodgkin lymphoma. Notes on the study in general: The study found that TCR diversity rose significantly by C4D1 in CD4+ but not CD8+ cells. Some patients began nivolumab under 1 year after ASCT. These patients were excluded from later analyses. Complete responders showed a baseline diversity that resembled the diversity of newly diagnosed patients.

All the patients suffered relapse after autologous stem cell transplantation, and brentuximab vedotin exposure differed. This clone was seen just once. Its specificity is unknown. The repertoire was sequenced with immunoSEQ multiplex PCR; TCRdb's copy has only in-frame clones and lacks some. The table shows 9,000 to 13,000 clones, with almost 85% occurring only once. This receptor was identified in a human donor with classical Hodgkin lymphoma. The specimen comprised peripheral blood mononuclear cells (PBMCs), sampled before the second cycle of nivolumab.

The CDR3 is CASSSREGHYGYTF. The CDR3 DNA is TGTGCCAGCAGCTCCCGCGAAGGACACTATGGCTACACCTTC. This chain joins TRBV7-9 and TRBJ1-2; the D is unclear. V gave up 4 bases and J gave up 3 bases, with 12 bases separating them. Per the germline V gene, CDR1 is SEHNR and CDR2 is FQNEAQ (reference sequence). The CDR3 has 14 amino acids.